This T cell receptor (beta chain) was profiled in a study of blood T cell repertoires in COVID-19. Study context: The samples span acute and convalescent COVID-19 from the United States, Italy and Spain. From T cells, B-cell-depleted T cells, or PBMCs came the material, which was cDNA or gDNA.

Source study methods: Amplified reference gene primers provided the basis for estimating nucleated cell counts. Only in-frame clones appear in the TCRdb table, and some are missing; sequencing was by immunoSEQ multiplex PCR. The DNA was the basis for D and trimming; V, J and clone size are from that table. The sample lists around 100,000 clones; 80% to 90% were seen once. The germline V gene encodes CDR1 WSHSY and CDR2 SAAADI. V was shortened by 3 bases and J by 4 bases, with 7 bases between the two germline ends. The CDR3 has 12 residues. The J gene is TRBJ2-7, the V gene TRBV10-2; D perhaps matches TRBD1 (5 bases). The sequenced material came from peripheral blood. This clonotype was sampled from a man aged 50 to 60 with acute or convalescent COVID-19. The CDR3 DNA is TGCGCCAGCAGTGAAAGACAGTACGAGCAGTACTTC. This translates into CASSERQYEQYF.